The 8 T cell receptor beta chains in this list originate from one sample, sequenced in a study of T cell responses to AZD1222 COVID-19 vaccine. Method: immunoSEQ multiplex PCR; TCRdb's copy keeps in-frame clones and lacks some. The data contain 110,000 or so clones, 82% of them seen just once; the ten biggest clones take up around 5%. Source: peripheral blood, taken on day 0 of AZD1222 vaccination. The origin of the receptors is an adult in good health.

In regard to this clone: Other nucleotide sequences from this sample produce the same CDR3. The chain uses TRBV7-9 and TRBJ2-7; TRBD2 might be the D (6 bases). Trimming left V 3 bases short and J 0 bases short, with 9 bases between. The CDR3 is 14 residues long. Per the germline V gene, CDR1 is SEHNR and CDR2 is FQNEAQ (reference sequence). CDR3 region: CASSFSGVSYEQYF. CDR3 nucleotides: TGTGCCAGCAGCTTTTCGGGGGTCTCCTACGAGCAGTACTTC.

This chain connects TRBV5-8 to TRBJ2-1; 16 positions agree with TRBD2. The germline V gene encodes CDR1 SGHTS and CDR2 YDEGEE. V dropped 4 bases and J dropped 10; count of bases not matched to a gene: 5. The CDR3 totals 15 residues. CDR3 sequence (DNA): TGTGCCAGCAGCGCGGGACTAGCGGGGGGGCAGGAGCAGTTCTTC. The encoded protein is CASSAGLAGGQEQFF.

CDR3 in DNA: TGTGCCAGCAGCTTAGGGGAGGGAACGGGAGTTTACTACGAGCAGTACTTC. Its protein product is CASSLGEGTGVYYEQYF. J is TRBJ2-7 and V is TRBV11-2; 7 bases are a match to TRBD2. J lost 3 bases, V lost 1 base, and 12 bases had no gene match. This CDR3 has 17 residues. Germline V gives CDR1 SGHAT, CDR2 FQNNGV.

The chain is built from TRBV4-2 and TRBJ1-4, with unresolved D. The V gene lost 1 base and the J gene lost 5 bases, with 5 bases spanning the gap. The CDR3 covers 13 residues. Germline CDR1 LGHNA, CDR2 YNFKEQ. For the CDR3, the DNA is TGTGCCAGCAGCCAAGCTCTGAATGAAAAACTGTTTTTT. It translates to CASSQALNEKLFF.

This rearrangement joins TRBV29-1 to TRBJ1-1; 9 nucleotides line up with TRBD1. Germline CDR1 and CDR2: SQVTM and ANQGSEA. There are 15 residues in the CDR3. Losses at the gene ends were 3 bases for V and 0 bases for J; bases not matched to a gene: 5. The CDR3 loop reads CSVDKGQGMNTEAFF. DNA of the CDR3: TGCAGCGTTGACAAAGGACAGGGGATGAACACTGAAGCTTTCTTT.

The chain carries TRBV18 and TRBJ2-2, with TRBD1 matching over 9 bases. CDR3 length: 17 residues. CDR1 KGHSH and CDR2 LQKENI come from the germline V gene. After removal of 5 bases from V and 6 bases from J, the junction contained 13 bases not matched to a gene. CDR3 in amino acids: CASSTRATGQGSGELFF. The CDR3, as DNA: TGTGCCAGCTCAACACGGGCCACGGGACAGGGATCCGGGGAGCTGTTTTTT.

The chain has TRBV24-1 and TRBJ2-3; D is unresolved. The germline gives CDR1 KGHDR, CDR2 SFDVKD. The V end lost 4 bases, the J end lost 2 bases, and 6 bases lay between the germline ends. This CDR3 region has 13 residues. The CDR3 protein is CATSDRNTDTQYF. CDR3 bases: TGTGCCACCAGTGACCGGAACACAGATACGCAGTATTTT.

This clone was seen a single time. The chain uses TRBV7-2 and TRBJ2-4; D unresolved. This CDR3 is built from 14 residues. The V end lost 6 bases, the J end lost 4 bases, and 13 bases lay between the germline ends. Germline V CDR1 and CDR2: SGHTA, FQGNSA. The CDR3 is CASSSGASKNIQYF. The CDR3 DNA is TGTGCCAGCAGTTCAGGCGCCTCAAAAAACATTCAGTACTTC.